A single sample gave rise to the 20 T cell receptor beta chains below, sequenced in a study of shared clonotypes between healthy human individuals. Libraries were prepared by immunoSEQ multiplex PCR; TCRdb keeps only in-frame clonotypes and omits some of them. The sample lists roughly 2,300,000 clones, under 95% occurring once. The sequenced sample was naive CD4+ T cells from PBMCs. Subset reported: CD45RA+ positively selected. The receptors come from a man aged 18 to 29 in good health. Some clones in this sample may be carry-over from other donors' samples.

The chain combines TRBV6-6 with TRBJ2-7; D is unresolved. The CDR3 spans 14 residues. CDR1 and CDR2 (germline): MNHNY, SVGAGI (reference sequence). V was cut by 0 bases and J by 1 base, with 7 bases left in between. The CDR3 nucleotides are TGTGCCAGCAGTTACTCCCCGGCTTCCTACGAGCAGTACTTC. It specifies CASSYSPASYEQYF.

Of note for this clone: The junction does not match germline at one end; this may be a read error. The J gene is TRBJ2-2, the V gene TRBV5-1; 8 bases align to TRBD2. Germline V CDR1 and CDR2: SGHRS, YFSETQ. CDR3 length: 15 amino acids. CDR3 nucleotide sequence: TGCGCCAGCAGATTGGTCTCTAGCGGGACCGGGGAGCTGTTTTTT. It yields the protein CASRLVSSGTGELFF.

CDR3 amino acids: CASSPTGLRTDTQYF. DNA for the CDR3: TGTGCCAGCAGCCCAACGGGACTCCGCACAGATACGCAGTATTTT. J is TRBJ2-3 and V is TRBV7-6; D is perhaps TRBD2 (6 bases). Germline V gives CDR1 SGHVS, CDR2 FNYEAQ. Deletions cut 5 bases from V and 1 base from J, with 13 bases between. The length of the CDR3 is 15 residues.

The chain employs TRBV2 and TRBJ2-7; 9 bases agree with TRBD1. CDR3 length equals 14 residues. V lost 7 bases and J lost 2; bases outside the gene matches: 6. Per germline, CDR1 SNHLY and CDR2 FYNNEI. The CDR3 reads CASKQGATTYEQYF. CDR3 nucleotides: TGTGCCAGCAAACAGGGGGCAACCACCTACGAGCAGTACTTC.

The CDR3 loop reads CASSYGQGASHEQFF. The CDR3, as DNA: TGTGCCAGCAGCTATGGACAGGGGGCGAGCCATGAGCAGTTCTTC. V and J are TRBV7-2 and TRBJ2-1, with 11 bases that match TRBD1. The CDR3 spans 15 residues. Germline lookup yields CDR1 SGHTA and CDR2 FQGNSA. J lost 8 bases, V lost 4 bases, and 7 bases had no gene match.

The gene calls are TRBV28 and TRBJ2-5; D gene unclear. The V end was cut by 1 base, the J end by 0 bases, with 18 bases between. CDR1 is MDHEN and CDR2 is SYDVKM in the germline V gene. The CDR3 runs to 18 residues. Here the CDR3 reads CASSLLAGNSRNQETQYF. The CDR3, as DNA: TGTGCCAGCAGTTTATTGGCAGGAAACTCCCGGAACCAAGAGACCCAGTACTTC.

This chain connects TRBV7-9 to TRBJ2-2; D is unclear. Germline V gives CDR1 SEHNR, CDR2 FQNEAQ (reference sequence). V dropped 6 bases and J dropped 2 bases, with 7 bases sitting between them. The CDR3 is 13 residues long. The CDR3 loop reads CASRPINTGELFF. The CDR3 region has the DNA TGTGCCAGCAGGCCGATAAACACCGGGGAGCTGTTTTTT.

As for this clone: This same CDR3 is encoded by further DNA sequences in the sample. The chain recombines TRBV18 with TRBJ2-1; a weak D match, TRBD2 (6 bases). CDR3 length: 11 residues. Germline V gene data show CDR1 as KGHSH and CDR2 as LQKENI. Trimming stripped 5 bases from V and 8 bases from J, with 7 bases between. CDR3 bases: TGTGCCAGCTCAGCTAGCGATGAGCAGTTCTTC. Its protein is CASSASDEQFF.

The chain has TRBV9 and TRBJ1-4, with 7 nucleotides matching TRBD1. CDR3 length: 14 amino acids. Losses at the gene ends were 0 bases for V and 8 bases for J; bases not matched to a gene: 4. Per germline, CDR1 SGDLS and CDR2 YYNGEE. As DNA, the CDR3 is TGTGCCAGCAGCGTAGAAGGGGGCCGGGAAAAACTGTTTTTT. Translation gives CASSVEGGREKLFF.

The chain has TRBV5-6 and TRBJ1-2; D call uncertain. The CDR3 extends over 13 amino acids. V dropped 0 bases and J dropped 8 bases, with 11 bases sitting between them. Germline-derived CDR1 and CDR2 are SGHDT and YYEEEE. CDR3 coding DNA: TGTGCCAGCAGCTTGGAGTTGGCGGGGGGCTACACCTTC. Its protein product is CASSLELAGGYTF.

V is TRBV28 and J is TRBJ1-2, with D perhaps matching TRBD1 (5 bases). CDR3 length: 15 residues. The germline V gene encodes CDR1 MDHEN and CDR2 SYDVKM. V was pared by 6 bases and J by 2 bases, with 16 bases between. The CDR3 DNA reads as TGTGCCAGCAGCCAGAGACAGATTAAAAACTATGGCTACACCTTC. As protein: CASSQRQIKNYGYTF.

CDR3 sequence: CASSSPISGDEQFF. Written as DNA, the CDR3 is TGTGCCAGCAGCTCCCCAATATCAGGGGATGAGCAGTTCTTC. The V gene is TRBV7-7, the J gene TRBJ2-1, with D possibly TRBD1 on 6 matching bases. Germline CDR1 and CDR2: SSHAT and FNYEAQ (reference sequence). Trimming shortened V by 4 bases and J by 8 bases, and 15 bases separated the two germline ends. The CDR3 has 14 amino acids.

This clone has more than one count but fewer than ten. This chain links TRBV28 with TRBJ1-1, with TRBD1 matching over 7 bases. V lost 5 bases to trimming and J lost 1 base; unmatched junction nucleotides: 7. CDR1 is MDHEN, CDR2 SYDVKM, per germline. CDR3 size: 15 residues. The CDR3: CASSPPGGPNTEAFF. The CDR3 DNA reads TGTGCCAGCAGTCCCCCAGGGGGACCGAACACTGAAGCTTTCTTT. Full variable domain (missing parts from reference TRBV28 and TRBJ1-1): DVKVTQSSRYLVKRTGEKVFLECVQDMDHENMFWYRQDPGLGLRLIYFSYDVKMKEKGDIPEGYSVSREKKERFSLILESASTNQTSMYLCASSPPGGPNTEAFFGQGTRLTVV.

The chain carries TRBV5-6 and TRBJ1-3; 9 positions agree with TRBD1. CDR1 and CDR2 (germline): SGHDT, YYEEEE. The CDR3 runs to 15 residues. Trimming cost V 4 bases and J 0 bases; bases outside gene matches: 2. CDR3 sequence reads: CASSRTGDSGNTIYF. The CDR3, as DNA: TGTGCCAGCAGCAGGACAGGGGACTCTGGAAACACCATATATTTT. Combining the CDR3 with reference TRBV5-6 and TRBJ1-3 gives the whole variable domain DAGVTQSPTHLIKTRGQQVTLRCSPKSGHDTVSWYQQALGQGPQFIFQYYEEEERQRGNFPDRFSGHQFPNYSSELNVNALLLGDSALYLCASSRTGDSGNTIYFGEGSWLTVV.

The CDR3 spells CASGLVHGGVENTEAFF. DNA for the CDR3: TGTGCTAGTGGTTTGGTACATGGGGGGGTGGAGAACACTGAAGCTTTCTTT. The chain carries TRBV12-5 and TRBJ1-1; TRBD1 might be the D (5 bases). The CDR3 runs 17 residues. V gave up 0 bases and J gave up 1 base, with 15 bases separating them. The V gene's germline CDR1 is LGHNT and CDR2 FRNRAP.

For this clone: Other DNA sequences from this sample encode an identical CDR3 as well. The gene calls are TRBV5-1 and TRBJ2-1, with D hard to call. The germline CDR1 and CDR2 sequences are SGHRS and YFSETQ. The CDR3 is 12 residues long. Trimming cost V 0 bases and J 6 bases, with 4 bases left between them. Written as DNA, the CDR3 is TGCGCCAGCAGCTTGGGTTCCAATGAGCAGTTCTTC. This codes for CASSLGSNEQFF.

The chain has TRBV5-1 and TRBJ2-1; D uncertain. Germline-derived CDR1 and CDR2 are SGHRS and YFSETQ. The CDR3 is 14 residues long. V lost 5 bases and J lost 3, with 12 bases in between. In nucleotides, the CDR3 is TGCGCCAGCAGTGTGGGCCAGAACTACAATGAGCAGTTCTTC. The encoded protein is CASSVGQNYNEQFF.

The rearrangement uses TRBV7-9 and TRBJ2-2, with D tentatively TRBD2 (5 bases). The CDR3 is made up of 17 amino acids. Trimming removed 2 bases from V and 6 bases from J, with 19 bases in between. Germline V gene data show CDR1 as SEHNR and CDR2 as FQNEAQ (reference sequence). The CDR3 loop is CASSLSRVGVRAGELFF. The CDR3 DNA follows: TGTGCCAGCAGCTTATCAAGGGTCGGGGTACGGGCCGGGGAGCTGTTTTTT.

This sequence joins TRBV5-1 and TRBJ1-3; no definite D call. CDR1 is SGHRS and CDR2 is YFSETQ in the germline V gene. The CDR3 totals 16 residues. V was shortened by 3 bases and J by 0 bases, with 13 bases between the two germline ends. DNA of the CDR3: TGCGCCAGCAGCTCTGGTGACCTGATCTCTGGAAACACCATATATTTT. This sequence encodes CASSSGDLISGNTIYF.

The chain has TRBV28 and TRBJ2-7; D is undetermined. The CDR3 is made up of 14 amino acids. CDR1 and CDR2 from the germline V gene are MDHEN and SYDVKM. Trimming took off 7 bases at V and 2 bases at J, with 15 bases between the two ends. The CDR3 nucleotides are TGTGCCAGCACCTCTCCACCTTATCCCTACGAGCAGTACTTC. Protein: CASTSPPYPYEQYF.